This T cell receptor beta chain is drawn from a study of vaccination and CD4 T cells after COVID-19. Study as a whole: Convalescent donors: six male, four female; seven Caucasian, two Asian, one multiracial, two Hispanic.

V was pared by 5 bases and J by 0 bases, with 10 bases between. Germline V CDR1 and CDR2: SNHLY, FYNNEI. The length of the CDR3 is 14 residues. The Oncomine TCR Beta short-read assay was what sequenced the DNA obtained from cultured CD4+ T cells. Via MiXCR, TCRdb re-called the PCR reads, giving one row per CDR3 protein. The sample holds nearly 15,000 distinct CDR3 sequences, about 44% seen once. About this clonotype: Its antigen is as yet unknown.

Treatment specified: roughly nine-day PBMC culture with coronavirus spike peptide pools or control peptides (ViraFEST assay). Negative selection purified CD4+ T cells after about ten days of culture. Input material: CD4+ T cells from blood, cultured in vitro. J is TRBJ1-2 and V is TRBV2, with D unclear. This sequence originates from a human donor who had recovered from COVID-19. In nucleotides, the CDR3 is TGTGCCAGCAGTTACAGTACATCTAACTATGGCTACACCTTC. Amino acid sequence: CASSYSTSNYGYTF.